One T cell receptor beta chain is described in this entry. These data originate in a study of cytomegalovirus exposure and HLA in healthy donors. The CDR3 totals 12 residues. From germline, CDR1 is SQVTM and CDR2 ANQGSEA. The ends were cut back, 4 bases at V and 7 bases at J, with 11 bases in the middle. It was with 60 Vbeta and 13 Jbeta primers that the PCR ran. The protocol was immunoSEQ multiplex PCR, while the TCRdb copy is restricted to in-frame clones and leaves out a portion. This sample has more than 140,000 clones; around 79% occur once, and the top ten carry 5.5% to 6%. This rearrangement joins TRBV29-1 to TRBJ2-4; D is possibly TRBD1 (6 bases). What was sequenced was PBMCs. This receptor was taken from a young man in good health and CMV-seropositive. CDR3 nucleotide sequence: TGCAGCGTTGGGAACAGGGATAACATTCAGTACTTC. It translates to CSVGNRDNIQYF.